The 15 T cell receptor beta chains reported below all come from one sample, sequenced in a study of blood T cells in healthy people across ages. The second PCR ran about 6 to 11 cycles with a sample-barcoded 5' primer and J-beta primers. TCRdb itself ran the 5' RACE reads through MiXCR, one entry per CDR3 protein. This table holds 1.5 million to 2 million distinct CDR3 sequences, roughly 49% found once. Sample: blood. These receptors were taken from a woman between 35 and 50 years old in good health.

The CDR3 DNA reads TGCGCCAGCAGTGAGTCGACTAGCGGGGTCAACAATGAGCAGTTCTTC. It specifies CASSESTSGVNNEQFF. The chain employs TRBV10-2 and TRBJ2-1, with 11 bases identical to TRBD2. There are 16 residues in the CDR3. Trimming took 0 bases from V and 5 from J; bases not matched to a gene: 3. Germline V lookup: CDR1 WSHSY, CDR2 SAAADI.

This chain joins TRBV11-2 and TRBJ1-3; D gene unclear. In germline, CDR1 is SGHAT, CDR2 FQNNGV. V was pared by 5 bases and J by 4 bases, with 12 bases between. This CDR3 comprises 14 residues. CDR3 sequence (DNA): TGTGCCAGCAGCGCGGGAAACGTCGGAAACACCATATATTTT. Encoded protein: CASSAGNVGNTIYF.

The CDR3 spells CSARLSGLTDTQYF. CDR3 DNA: TGCAGTGCTAGACTTAGCGGACTCACAGATACGCAGTATTTT. V and J are TRBV20-1 and TRBJ2-3, with TRBD2 as a possible D gene (6 bases). V lost 2 bases and J lost 2, with 11 bases in between. The CDR3 runs to 14 residues. Per germline, CDR1 DFQATT and CDR2 SNEGSKA (reference sequence).

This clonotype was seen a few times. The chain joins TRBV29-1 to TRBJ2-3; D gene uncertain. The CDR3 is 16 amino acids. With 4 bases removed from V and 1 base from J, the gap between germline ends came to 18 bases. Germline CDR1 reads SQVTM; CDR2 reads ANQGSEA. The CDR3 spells CSVVGPPGSGTDTQYF. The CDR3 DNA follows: TGCAGCGTTGTTGGACCCCCCGGTTCCGGCACAGATACGCAGTATTTT.

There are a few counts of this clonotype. This chain's CDR3 is CASSLSPGELFF. DNA of the CDR3: TGTGCCAGCAGTTTGAGCCCCGGGGAGCTGTTTTTT. This chain uses TRBV28 with TRBJ2-2; D gene uncertain. Germline V gene sequence: CDR1 MDHEN, CDR2 SYDVKM. CDR3 length: 12 residues. Trimming pared 3 bases from V and 6 bases from J, leaving 5 bases between. The full variable domain, rest sourced from reference TRBV28 and TRBJ2-2, is DVKVTQSSRYLVKRTGEKVFLECVQDMDHENMFWYRQDPGLGLRLIYFSYDVKMKEKGDIPEGYSVSREKKERFSLILESASTNQTSMYLCASSLSPGELFFGEGSRLTVL.

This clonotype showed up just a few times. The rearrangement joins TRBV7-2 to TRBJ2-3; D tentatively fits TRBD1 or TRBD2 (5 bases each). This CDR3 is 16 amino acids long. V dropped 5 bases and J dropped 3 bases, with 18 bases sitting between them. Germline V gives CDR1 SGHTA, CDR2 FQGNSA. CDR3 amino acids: CASSPRDRLRTDTQYF. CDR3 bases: TGTGCCAGCAGCCCCCGGGACCGCCTGAGAACAGATACGCAGTATTTT.

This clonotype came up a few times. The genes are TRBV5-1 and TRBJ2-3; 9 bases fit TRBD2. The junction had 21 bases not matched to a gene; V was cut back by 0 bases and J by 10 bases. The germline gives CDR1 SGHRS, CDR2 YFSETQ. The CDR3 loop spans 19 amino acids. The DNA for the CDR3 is TGCGCCAGCAGCTTGGCGAGAGAGCGGGGGGACTTTCTCCAGCTTGCGCAGTATTTT. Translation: CASSLARERGDFLQLAQYF.

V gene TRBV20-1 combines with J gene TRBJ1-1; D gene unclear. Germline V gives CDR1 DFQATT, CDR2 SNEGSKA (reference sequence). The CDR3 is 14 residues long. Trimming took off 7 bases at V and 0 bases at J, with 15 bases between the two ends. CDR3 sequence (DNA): TGCAGTGTCGTTCGGGCGAGCATGAACACTGAAGCTTTCTTT. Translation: CSVVRASMNTEAFF.

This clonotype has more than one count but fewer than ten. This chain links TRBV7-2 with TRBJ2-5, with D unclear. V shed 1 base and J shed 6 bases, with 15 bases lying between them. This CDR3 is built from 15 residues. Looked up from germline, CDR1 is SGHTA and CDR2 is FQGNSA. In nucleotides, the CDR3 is TGTGCCAGCAGCTTAGACTGGGGTAGTCGTCAGACCCAGTACTTC. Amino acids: CASSLDWGSRQTQYF.

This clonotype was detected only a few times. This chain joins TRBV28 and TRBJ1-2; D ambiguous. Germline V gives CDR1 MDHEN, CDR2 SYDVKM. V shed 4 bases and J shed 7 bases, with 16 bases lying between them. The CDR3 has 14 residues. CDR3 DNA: TGTGCCAGCAGTTCCGGCTTGAGAGGGCGTGGCTACACCTTC. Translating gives CASSSGLRGRGYTF.

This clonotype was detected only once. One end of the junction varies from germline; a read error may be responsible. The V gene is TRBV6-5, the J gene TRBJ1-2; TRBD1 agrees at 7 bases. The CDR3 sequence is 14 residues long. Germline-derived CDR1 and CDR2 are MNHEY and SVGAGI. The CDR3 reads CASKPGQSDYGYIF. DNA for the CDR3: TGTGCCAGTAAGCCGGGACAGAGTGACTATGGCTACATCTTC.

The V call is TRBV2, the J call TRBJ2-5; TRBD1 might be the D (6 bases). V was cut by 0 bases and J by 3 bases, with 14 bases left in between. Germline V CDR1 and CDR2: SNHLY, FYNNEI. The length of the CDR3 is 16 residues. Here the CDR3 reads CASSEAWVRGKETQYF. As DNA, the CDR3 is TGTGCCAGCAGTGAAGCGTGGGTCAGGGGTAAAGAGACCCAGTACTTC.

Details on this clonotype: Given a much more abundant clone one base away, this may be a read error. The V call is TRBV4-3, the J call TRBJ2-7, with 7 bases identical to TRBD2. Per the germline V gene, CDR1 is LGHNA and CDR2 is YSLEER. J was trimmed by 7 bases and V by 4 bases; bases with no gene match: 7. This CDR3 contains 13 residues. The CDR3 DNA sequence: TGCGCCAGCAGCCCTAGCGGATACAATGAGCAGTACTTC. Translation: CASSPSGYNEQYF.

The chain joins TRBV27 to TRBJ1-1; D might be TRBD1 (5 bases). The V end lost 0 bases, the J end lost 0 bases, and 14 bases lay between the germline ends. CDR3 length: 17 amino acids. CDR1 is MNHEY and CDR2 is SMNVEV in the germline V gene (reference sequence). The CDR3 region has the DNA TGTGCCAGCAGTTTATCGGGGGAGGCGGAACTGAACACTGAAGCTTTCTTT. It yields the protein CASSLSGEAELNTEAFF.

CDR3 bases: TGCAGTGCAAAACAGGGAGGTTGGAGCTCCTACGAGCAGTACTTC. Its protein is CSAKQGGWSSYEQYF. The chain is built from TRBV20-1 and TRBJ2-7; D may correspond to TRBD1 or TRBD2 (6 bases each). CDR3 length: 15 amino acids. Trimming removed 6 bases from V and 0 bases from J, with 18 bases in between. Germline CDR1 DFQATT, CDR2 SNEGSKA (reference sequence).